The TCR beta chain under discussion was sequenced for a study of shared clonotypes between healthy human individuals. The germline V gene encodes CDR1 MNHNS and CDR2 SASEGT. There are 15 residues in the CDR3. Trimming left V 6 bases short and J 4 bases short, with 18 bases between. Sequencing was performed with immunoSEQ multiplex PCR; in TCRdb, only in-frame clones are kept and a portion is missing. This sample has 2,100,000 or so clones; 95% occur once, and the top ten carry 0.1% to 0.15%. Sample: naive CD4+ T cells sorted from blood. Subset meaning: CD45RA+ positively selected. The V gene is TRBV6-1, the J gene TRBJ1-1; D is ambiguous. This clonotype was obtained from a man aged 18-30 years in good health. CDR3 in DNA: TGTGCCAGCAGGGTTATGGGAAAGGGAGGCACTGAAGCTTTCTTT. Its protein product is CASRVMGKGGTEAFF.